A selection of T cell receptor beta chains follows, all from one sample in a study of shared clonotypes between healthy human individuals. The assay was immunoSEQ multiplex PCR, and TCRdb's table has in-frame clones only and misses some. The table has over a million clones, roughly 97% seen once. The specimen was naive CD4+ T cells sorted from blood. The receptors shown here come from a man between 25 and 39 years old in good health. The CDR3 runs from the conserved cysteine through the conserved F or W. The D gene is left open where the match is weak. Clone size, where shown, is once, few, many, or a class for clones that have expanded.

clone_size j_call cdr3_length v_call d_call cdr3_aa cdr3_nt
. TRBJ2-5 17 TRBV5-1 TRBD1 CASSFGSRTGPQETQYF TGCGCCAGCAGCTTTGGGTCCCGGACAGGGCCCCAAGAGACCCAGTACTTC
. TRBJ2-7 14 TRBV29-1 . CSVVEGTITNEQYF TGCAGCGTTGTAGAAGGGACGATAACGAACGAGCAGTACTTC
. TRBJ1-1 10 TRBV29-1 TRBD1 CSARTGEAFF TGCAGCGCTCGGACAGGAGAAGCTTTCTTT
once TRBJ2-1 16 TRBV5-5 . CASSLAERTDYNEQFF TGTGCCAGCAGCTTGGCCGAAAGGACAGATTACAATGAGCAGTTCTTC
once TRBJ2-2 15 TRBV28 TRBD2 CAIRSGLASTGELFF TGTGCCATCAGGAGTGGACTAGCGAGCACCGGGGAGCTGTTTTTT
once TRBJ2-7 15 TRBV6-5 TRBD2 CASSPSGSLTYEQYF TGTGCCAGCAGTCCTAGCGGGAGCCTGACCTACGAGCAGTACTTC
. TRBJ2-7 15 TRBV16 . CASSQPQSMSYEQYF TGTGCCAGCAGCCAACCGCAGAGCATGTCCTACGAGCAGTACTTC
. TRBJ2-5 13 TRBV11-2 . CASSQTGGETQYF TGTGCCAGCAGCCAGACCGGTGGAGAGACCCAGTACTTC
. TRBJ2-1 17 TRBV7-9 . CASSLALASSSYNEQFF TGTGCCAGCAGCTTAGCCCTAGCGTCAAGCTCCTACAATGAGCAGTTCTTC
. TRBJ2-7 12 TRBV29-1 . CSVDPGGSEQYF TGCAGCGTAGACCCAGGGGGGTCCGAGCAGTACTTC
. TRBJ1-1 16 TRBV15 . CATSRERGGLKTEAFF TGTGCCACCAGCAGAGAGAGGGGGGGTTTAAAGACTGAAGCTTTCTTT
. TRBJ1-2 16 TRBV9 . CASSVEAGPSNYGYTF TGTGCCAGCAGCGTAGAGGCAGGGCCTTCTAACTATGGCTACACCTTC
. TRBJ1-3 18 TRBV21-1 . CASSKNRTATCSGNTIYF TGTGCCAGCAGCAAAAACCGGACTGCAACTTGTAGTGGAAACACCATATATTTT
. TRBJ1-2 15 TRBV6-5 TRBD1 CASSYFPTGVYGYTF TGTGCCAGCAGTTACTTCCCCACAGGGGTCTATGGCTACACCTTC
. TRBJ2-7 15 TRBV6-6 TRBD2 CASSYSVGGSYEQYF TGTGCCAGCAGTTACTCGGTAGGCGGGAGTTACGAGCAGTACTTC
once TRBJ2-5 12 TRBV6-6 . CASSYLRETQYF TGTGCCAGCAGTTACTTGAGGGAGACCCAGTACTTC
. TRBJ1-1 14 TRBV7-2 . CASSLGGSDTEAFF TGTGCCAGCAGCTTAGGGGGGTCGGACACTGAAGCTTTCTTT
once TRBJ2-1 16 TRBV7-2 TRBD2 CASSLRSGREHNEQFF TGTGCCAGCAGCTTACGGAGCGGGAGGGAACACAATGAGCAGTTCTTC
. TRBJ2-7 15 TRBV2 TRBD1 CASSLGTGAGIEQYF TGTGCCAGCAGTCTAGGGACAGGGGCTGGAATCGAGCAGTACTTC
. TRBJ2-1 14 TRBV5-1 TRBD2 CASSTGTSGNEQFF TGCGCCAGCAGCACCGGGACTAGCGGAAATGAGCAGTTCTTC
. TRBJ1-2 15 TRBV19 . CASSTTGSGMVGYTF TGTGCCAGTAGTACCACAGGGAGTGGAATGGTTGGCTACACCTTC
. TRBJ2-7 15 TRBV7-6 . CASSSIIGASYEQYF TGTGCCAGCAGCTCTATAATAGGGGCAAGCTACGAGCAGTACTTC
. TRBJ2-1 16 TRBV6-1 . CASSEAPAGAYNEQFF TGTGCCAGCAGTGAAGCGCCGGCAGGAGCATACAATGAGCAGTTCTTC
. TRBJ2-7 15 TRBV7-9 TRBD2 CASTLAGLAGEQQYF TGTGCCAGCACTCTAGCTGGACTAGCGGGAGAGCAGCAGTACTTC
. TRBJ1-1 13 TRBV6-1 . CASNQGRNTEAFF TGTGCCAGCAATCAGGGGAGAAACACTGAAGCTTTCTTT
. TRBJ1-1 13 TRBV7-9 . CASSLDSSTEAFF TGTGCCAGCAGCTTAGATTCAAGCACTGAAGCTTTCTTT
. TRBJ2-3 11 TRBV7-2 . CASSLGGTQYF TGTGCCAGCAGCCTAGGAGGTACGCAGTATTTT
. TRBJ2-3 15 TRBV30 TRBD1 CAWGETGGSTDTQYF TGTGCCTGGGGGGAAACAGGGGGGAGCACAGATACGCAGTATTTT
. TRBJ2-7 11 TRBV2 . CASWDSYEQYF TGTGCCAGCTGGGACTCCTACGAGCAGTACTTC
. TRBJ1-5 14 TRBV6-6 TRBD1 CASSSHRGWQPQHF TGTGCCAGCAGTTCCCACAGGGGTTGGCAGCCCCAGCATTTT
. TRBJ2-1 12 TRBV28 . CASKAREIEQFF TGTGCCAGCAAAGCAAGGGAGATTGAGCAGTTCTTC
. TRBJ1-1 15 TRBV28 . CASSFLMGVNTEAFF TGTGCCAGCAGTTTTTTAATGGGGGTGAACACTGAAGCTTTCTTT
. TRBJ1-3 15 TRBV28 . CASSPGGILGNTIYF TGTGCCAGCAGCCCGGGGGGGATACTGGGAAACACCATATATTTT
. TRBJ2-3 13 TRBV9 . CASSVTSTDTQYF TGTGCCAGCAGCGTAACAAGCACAGATACGCAGTATTTT
. TRBJ2-3 12 TRBV19 . CASSTYTDTQYF TGTGCCAGTAGTACCTACACAGATACGCAGTATTTT
. TRBJ1-1 13 TRBV7-9 TRBD1 CASNLQGDTEAFF TGTGCCAGCAACTTACAGGGGGACACTGAAGCTTTCTTT
. TRBJ2-2 13 TRBV9 . CASSPRGTGELFF TGTGCCAGCAGCCCCAGGGGCACCGGGGAGCTGTTTTTT
. TRBJ1-4 17 TRBV12-5 TRBD1 CAILGQGARRTNEKLFF TGTGCTATCCTCGGCCAGGGGGCGCGTAGAACTAATGAAAAACTGTTTTTT
. TRBJ2-1 11 TRBV10-3 . CAIRGTNEQFF TGTGCCATCAGAGGAACTAATGAGCAGTTCTTC
. TRBJ1-2 14 TRBV5-4 . CASSSTASNYGYTF TGTGCCAGCAGTTCGACAGCGTCTAACTATGGCTACACCTTC
. TRBJ2-5 15 TRBV11-2 . CASSLTRALSGTQYF TGTGCCAGCAGCCTCACTCGGGCGCTTAGCGGGACCCAGTACTTC
. TRBJ2-7 11 TRBV28 . CASSRPYEQYF TGTGCCAGCAGTCGACCGTACGAGCAGTACTTC
. TRBJ2-7 14 TRBV7-2 TRBD2 CASSSWTSGYEQYF TGTGCCAGCAGCTCTTGGACTAGCGGCTACGAGCAGTACTTC
. TRBJ2-5 14 TRBV5-8 . CASSLQGTGETQYF TGTGCCAGCAGCTTGCAGGGCACGGGAGAGACCCAGTACTTC
. TRBJ2-7 13 TRBV15 . CATSRDKGYEQYF TGTGCCACCAGCAGAGATAAGGGTTACGAGCAGTACTTC
. TRBJ2-5 14 TRBV10-3 TRBD1 CAISPEGARETQYF TGTGCCATCAGCCCCGAGGGGGCGCGGGAGACCCAGTACTTC
. TRBJ2-7 15 TRBV2 . CASRLRDTPPGEQYF TGTGCCAGCAGACTACGGGACACCCCTCCGGGCGAGCAGTACTTC
. TRBJ2-1 14 TRBV5-1 TRBD2 CASRPRGSGDEQFF TGCGCCAGCAGACCCCGCGGGAGTGGGGATGAGCAGTTCTTC
once TRBJ1-5 13 TRBV7-8 . CASSSNSNQPQHF TGTGCCAGCAGTAGCAATAGCAATCAGCCCCAGCATTTT
. TRBJ2-3 15 TRBV6-1 TRBD2 CASGDTGGSTDTQYF TGTGCCAGCGGTGATACGGGAGGAAGCACAGATACGCAGTATTTT
. TRBJ2-1 18 TRBV5-6 . CASSRKLGSSASYNEQFF TGTGCCAGCAGCCGAAAACTAGGGTCATCGGCTTCCTACAATGAGCAGTTCTTC
once TRBJ2-3 14 TRBV12-5 TRBD2 CASGFLSGGHTQYF TGTGCTAGTGGTTTCCTGTCGGGAGGACATACGCAGTATTTT
. TRBJ2-7 11 TRBV20-1 . CSARYRGAEYF TGCAGTGCTAGGTATAGAGGAGCGGAGTACTTC
. TRBJ2-7 15 TRBV6-5 TRBD2 CASSPFAGGVYEQYF TGTGCCAGCAGCCCCTTTGCGGGAGGAGTCTACGAGCAGTACTTC